This T cell receptor beta chain is from a study of T cells in Graves' hyperthyroidism and ophthalmopathy (dated by TCRdb to the late 2010s). The study in broad terms: Peripheral blood samples were taken at initial diagnosis, before any treatment was given. Prospective prediction of ophthalmopathy was tested in an independent validation cohort of approximately 19 hyperthyroidism patients and 15 to 17 patients who later progressed to ophthalmopathy. TCR V-J signatures able to tell the groups apart were searched for in a discovery cohort of more than 90 patients, of whom under 45 had Graves' ophthalmopathy and more than 55 had stable Graves' hyperthyroidism. Thyroid tissue and blood T-cell repertoires from six Graves' hyperthyroidism patients were also compared in the study. The paper describes TCR Vbeta CDR3 sequencing of 135 peripheral blood samples, made up of some 42 ophthalmopathy patients, roughly 72 hyperthyroidism patients and 17 progressor patients. For training and testing, the roughly 93 patients in the discovery cohort were randomly divided in a 7:3 ratio. Once sampling was done, hyperthyroidism patients were given methimazole at a starting dose of 30 mg daily, whereas ophthalmopathy patients were given high-dose intravenous methylprednisolone.

Graves' hyperthyroidism was defined as stable when no progression to ophthalmopathy occurred over 18 months of follow-up. Hyperthyroidism patients were aged 18 to 65 years and newly diagnosed, with disease duration of less than 2 months. Patients with uncontrolled infections, other autoimmune diseases, pregnancy or lactation were excluded. Diagnoses were based on clinical symptoms, serum thyroxine and TRAb, thyroid ultrasound and orbital computed tomography. PBMCs were separated from around 9.1 ml of fresh peripheral blood using Ficoll-Paque density gradient centrifugation. Trizol reagent was used to extract total RNA, and RNA quality was then checked on an Agilent 2100 Bioanalyzer. The study at large found these results: Sample size was not statistically predetermined, and investigators were not blinded to group allocation. Blood samples also contained most of the expanded thyroid clonotypes (frequency above 0.001), which suggests that blood repertoires may reflect thyroid immune responses. Ophthalmopathy was separated from stable hyperthyroidism by a 13 V-J signature model, with over 85% sensitivity and 81% to 82% specificity obtained in cross-validation and 80%/75% obtained in testing. During validation, the model predicted progression to ophthalmopathy a median of about 6.3 months ahead of onset, with around 71% sensitivity and about 72% specificity.

This clonotype came up many times. Its antigen target is currently unknown. The record has no base qualities; no much larger clone is one base away. The CDR3, from cysteine to phenylalanine, totals 14 residues. Of the read, only the CDR3 DNA is kept; its 42 bases are in frame from base 1. Sequences SGHVS (CDR1) and FQNEAQ (CDR2) are obtained from the germline V gene. V is cut by 3 bases and J by 7 bases, and the space between the germline ends is 16 bases. Amplification of TCR beta CDR3 regions was carried out from RNA transcripts. The TCR CDR3 was subjected to a first round of RT-PCR using the HTBI primer set and the Qiagen OneStep RT-PCR kit. Libraries were constructed in a second round of multiplex PCR, after which size selection and purification were performed. Paired-end sequencing of the libraries was performed with 100 bp reads on an Illumina HiSeq2000. From the authors' description of their analysis: SOAPnuke was used to process the raw data, removing reads that contained adapters or uncalled bases, had a mean Phred below 15, or lacked an exact match to the constant primer or identifier. COPE v1.2.5 was used to merge high-quality paired reads, and clonotypes were defined as unique nucleotide sequences. MiTCR v1.1 was used to align clonotypes to the IMGT TRBV, TRBD and TRBJ reference segments. Analysis was restricted to V-J combinations with a frequency above 0.0001, which covered 99.2% of repertoires. The TCS score was defined as the ratio of F50 (clonal expansion) to E x V (chaos), calculated using BLOSUM62-based TCRdist between CDR3 peptides within each V-J. Welch's t-statistics and random forest reduced 450 to 600 V-J features to 13, which were used in a naive Bayes classifier (R e1071). Through fastp at Q25 and MiXCR, TCRdb rebuilt clones from the public reads, retaining in-frame beta chains. CDR3 protein duplicates are merged, each entry listing the most common genes and DNA. The V and J calls and clone size come from TCRdb's table, not from the authors' own analysis. Recorded for this sample are some 210,000 distinct CDR3 sequences; about 15% of them occurred a single time. The ten largest clonotypes hold 50% of the sample.

The sequence came from a man between 50 and 59 years old with Graves' hyperthyroidism. Recombination connected TRBV7-8 to TRBJ2-7, with no reliable assignment of the D segment. The sequencing sample was made of blood. The CDR3 region: CASSFRPPSGEQYF. The nucleotide sequence is given as TGTGCCAGCAGCTTCAGGCCGCCATCCGGGGAGCAGTACTTC.